This T cell receptor beta chain stems from a study of blood T cell repertoires in COVID-19. Study-wide context: Samples came from the United States, Italy and Spain, spanning acute and convalescent COVID-19. T cells, B-cell-depleted T cells, or PBMCs provided the cDNA or gDNA that served as material.

Original analysis: Reference gene primer amplification in the assay estimated nucleated cell counts. This table comes from immunoSEQ multiplex PCR, and its TCRdb copy is limited to in-frame clones, with some not included. Clone size and V and J calls were adopted from that table, with D and trimming inferred from the DNA. The table has a few hundred thousand clones, about four fifths seen once; the top ten hold about 9.4%. Germline assignment: CDR1 LNHDA and CDR2 SQIVND (reference sequence). V shed 8 bases and J 1 base; nucleotides not matched to a gene: 4. The CDR3 length is 14 residues. The V gene is TRBV19, the J gene TRBJ2-3; 9 bases are a match to TRBD1. The TCR sequence derives from an elderly woman with acute or convalescent COVID-19. Sequencing was performed on peripheral blood. This chain's CDR3 is CASRTGVGTDTQYF. DNA of the CDR3: TGTGCCAGTCGGACAGGGGTAGGCACAGATACGCAGTATTTT.